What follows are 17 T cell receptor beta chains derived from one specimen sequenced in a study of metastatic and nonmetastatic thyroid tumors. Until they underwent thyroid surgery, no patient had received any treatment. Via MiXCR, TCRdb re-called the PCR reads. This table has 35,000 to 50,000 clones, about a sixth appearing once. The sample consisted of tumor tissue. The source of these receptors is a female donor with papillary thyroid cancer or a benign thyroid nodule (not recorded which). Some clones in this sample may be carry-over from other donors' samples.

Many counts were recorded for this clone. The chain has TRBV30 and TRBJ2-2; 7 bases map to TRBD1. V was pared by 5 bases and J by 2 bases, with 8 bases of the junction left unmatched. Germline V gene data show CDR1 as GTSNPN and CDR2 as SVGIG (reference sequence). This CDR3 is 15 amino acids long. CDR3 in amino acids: CAWDLGQANTGELFF. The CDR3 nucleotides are TGTGCCTGGGACTTAGGACAGGCTAACACCGGGGAGCTGTTTTTT.

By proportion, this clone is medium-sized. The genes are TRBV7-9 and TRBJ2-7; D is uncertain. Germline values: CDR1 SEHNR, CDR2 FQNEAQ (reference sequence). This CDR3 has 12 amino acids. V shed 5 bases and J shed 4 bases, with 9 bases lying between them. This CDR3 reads CASSNQKYEQYF. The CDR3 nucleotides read TGTGCCAGCAGCAACCAGAAGTACGAGCAGTACTTC.

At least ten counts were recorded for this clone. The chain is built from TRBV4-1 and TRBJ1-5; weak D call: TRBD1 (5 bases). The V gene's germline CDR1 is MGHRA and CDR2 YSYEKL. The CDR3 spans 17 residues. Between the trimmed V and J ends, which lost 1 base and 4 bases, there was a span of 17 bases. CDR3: CASSQGGPANPNQPQHF. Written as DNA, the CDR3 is TGCGCCAGCAGCCAAGGGGGCCCCGCTAACCCGAATCAGCCCCAGCATTTT.

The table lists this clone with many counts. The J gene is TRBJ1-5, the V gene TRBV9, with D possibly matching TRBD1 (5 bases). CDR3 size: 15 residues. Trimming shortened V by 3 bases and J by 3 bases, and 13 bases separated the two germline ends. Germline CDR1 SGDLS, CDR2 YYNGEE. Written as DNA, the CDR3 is TGTGCCAGCAGCGCGGGACCAGGGTACAATCAGCCCCAGCATTTT. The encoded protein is CASSAGPGYNQPQHF.

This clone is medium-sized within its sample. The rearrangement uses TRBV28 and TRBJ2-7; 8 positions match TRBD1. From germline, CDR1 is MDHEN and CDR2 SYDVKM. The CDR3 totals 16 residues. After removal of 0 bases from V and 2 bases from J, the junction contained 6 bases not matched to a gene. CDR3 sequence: CASSLWVGQGPYEQYF. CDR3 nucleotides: TGTGCCAGCAGTTTATGGGTCGGACAGGGACCCTACGAGCAGTACTTC.

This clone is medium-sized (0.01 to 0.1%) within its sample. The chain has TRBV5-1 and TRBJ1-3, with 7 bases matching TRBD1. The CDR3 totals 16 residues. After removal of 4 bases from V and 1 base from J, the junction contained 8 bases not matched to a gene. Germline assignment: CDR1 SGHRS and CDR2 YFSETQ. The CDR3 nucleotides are TGCGCCAGCAGCCCCTACAGGGGAGCGTCTGGAAACACCATATATTTT. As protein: CASSPYRGASGNTIYF.

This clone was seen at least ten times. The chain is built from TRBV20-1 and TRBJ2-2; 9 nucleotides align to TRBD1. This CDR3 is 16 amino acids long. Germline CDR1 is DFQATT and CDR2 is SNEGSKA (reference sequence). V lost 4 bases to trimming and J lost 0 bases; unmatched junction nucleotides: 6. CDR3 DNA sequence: TGCAGTGCTACGGACAGGGGTGTCGCGAACACCGGGGAGCTGTTTTTT. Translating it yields CSATDRGVANTGELFF.

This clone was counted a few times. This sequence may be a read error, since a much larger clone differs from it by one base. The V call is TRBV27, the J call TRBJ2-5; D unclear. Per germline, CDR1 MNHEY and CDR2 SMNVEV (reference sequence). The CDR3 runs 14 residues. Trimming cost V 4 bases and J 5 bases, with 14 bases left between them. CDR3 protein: CASSSTWRRETQYF. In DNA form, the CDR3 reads TGTGCCAGCAGTTCGACATGGCGGCGGGAGACCCAGTACTTC.

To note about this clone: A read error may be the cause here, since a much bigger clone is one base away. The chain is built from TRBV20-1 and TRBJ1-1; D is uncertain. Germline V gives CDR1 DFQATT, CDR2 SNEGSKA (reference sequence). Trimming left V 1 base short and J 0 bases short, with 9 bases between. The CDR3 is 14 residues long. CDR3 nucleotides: TGCAGTGCTAGAGCCAGGATGGTGAACACTGAAGCTTTCTTT. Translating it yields CSARARMVNTEAFF.

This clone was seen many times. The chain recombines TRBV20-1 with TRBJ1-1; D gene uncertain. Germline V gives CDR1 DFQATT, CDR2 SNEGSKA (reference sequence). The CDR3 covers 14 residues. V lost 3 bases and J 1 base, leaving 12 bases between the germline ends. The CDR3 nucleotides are TGCAGTGCTAGGTATACGAAGGGGAACACTGAAGCTTTCTTT. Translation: CSARYTKGNTEAFF.

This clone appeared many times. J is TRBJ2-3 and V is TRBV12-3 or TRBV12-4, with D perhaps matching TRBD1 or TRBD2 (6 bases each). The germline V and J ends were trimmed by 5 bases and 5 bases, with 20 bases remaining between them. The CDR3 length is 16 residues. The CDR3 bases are TGTGCCAGCAGTGGGGACACTACCGAGGGAGGAGATACGCAGTATTTT. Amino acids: CASSGDTTEGGDTQYF.

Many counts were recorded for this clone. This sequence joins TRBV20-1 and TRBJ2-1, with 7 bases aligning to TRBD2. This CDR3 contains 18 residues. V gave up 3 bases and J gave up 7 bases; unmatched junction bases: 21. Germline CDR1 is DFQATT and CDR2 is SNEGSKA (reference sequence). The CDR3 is CSARTSGGLAGVLNEQFF. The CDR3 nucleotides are TGCAGTGCTAGGACATCCGGTGGCTTGGCGGGAGTTTTGAATGAGCAGTTCTTC.

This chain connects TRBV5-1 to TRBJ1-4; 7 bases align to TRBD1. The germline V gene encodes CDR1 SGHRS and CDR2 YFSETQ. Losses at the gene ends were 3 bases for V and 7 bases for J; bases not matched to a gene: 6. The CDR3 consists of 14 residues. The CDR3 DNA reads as TGCGCCAGCAGCTCTCGACAGGGAGGTGAAAAACTGTTTTTT. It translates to CASSSRQGGEKLFF.

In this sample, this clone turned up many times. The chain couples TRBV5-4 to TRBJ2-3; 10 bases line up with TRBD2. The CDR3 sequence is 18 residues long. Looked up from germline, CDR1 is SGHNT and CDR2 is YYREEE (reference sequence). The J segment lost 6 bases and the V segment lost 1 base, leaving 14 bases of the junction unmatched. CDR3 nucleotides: TGTGCCAGCAGCTTGTTTAGCGGGAGGCCTTTTGTTATGGATACGCAGTATTTT. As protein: CASSLFSGRPFVMDTQYF.

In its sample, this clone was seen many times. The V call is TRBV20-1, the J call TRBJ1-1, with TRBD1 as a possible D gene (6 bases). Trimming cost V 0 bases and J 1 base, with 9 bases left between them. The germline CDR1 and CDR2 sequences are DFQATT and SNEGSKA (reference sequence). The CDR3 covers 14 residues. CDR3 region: CSARDTGKNTEAFF. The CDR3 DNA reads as TGCAGTGCTAGAGACACAGGGAAGAACACTGAAGCTTTCTTT.

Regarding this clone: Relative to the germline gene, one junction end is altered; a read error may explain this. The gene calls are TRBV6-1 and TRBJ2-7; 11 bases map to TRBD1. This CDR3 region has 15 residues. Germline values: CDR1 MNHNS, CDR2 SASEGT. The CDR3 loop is CASRTIWTGGGEQCF. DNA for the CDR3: TGTGCCAGCAGGACTATCTGGACAGGGGGCGGCGAGCAGTGCTTC.

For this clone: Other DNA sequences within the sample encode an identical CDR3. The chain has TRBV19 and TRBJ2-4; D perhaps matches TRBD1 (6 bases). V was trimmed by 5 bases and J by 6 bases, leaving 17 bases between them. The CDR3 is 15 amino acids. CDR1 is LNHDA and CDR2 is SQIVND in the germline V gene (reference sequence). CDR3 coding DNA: TGTGCCAGTAGTCGATCAGGGGAGAGGGGAAACATTCAGTACTTC. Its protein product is CASSRSGERGNIQYF.